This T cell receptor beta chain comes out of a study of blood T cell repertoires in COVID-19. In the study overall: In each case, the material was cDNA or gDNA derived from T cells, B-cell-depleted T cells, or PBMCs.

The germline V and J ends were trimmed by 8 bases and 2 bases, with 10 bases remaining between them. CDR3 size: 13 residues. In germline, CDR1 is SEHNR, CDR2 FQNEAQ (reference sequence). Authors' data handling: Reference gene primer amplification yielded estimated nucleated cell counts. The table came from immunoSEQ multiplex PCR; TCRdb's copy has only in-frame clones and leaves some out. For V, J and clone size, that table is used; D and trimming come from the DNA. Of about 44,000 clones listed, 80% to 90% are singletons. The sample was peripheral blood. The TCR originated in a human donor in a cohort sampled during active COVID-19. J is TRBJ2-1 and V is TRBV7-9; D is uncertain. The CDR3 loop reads CASSDITYNEQFF. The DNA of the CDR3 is TGTGCCAGCTCAGATATCACCTACAATGAGCAGTTCTTC. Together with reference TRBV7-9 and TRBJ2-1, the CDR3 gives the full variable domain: DTGVSQNPRHKITKRGQNVTFRCDPISEHNRLYWYRQTLGQGPEFLTYFQNEAQLEKSRLLSDRFSAERPKGSFSTLEIQRTEQGDSAMYLCASSDITYNEQFFGPGTRLTVL.